The rows below give T cell receptor beta chains drawn from one sample of a study of blood T cell repertoires in COVID-19. Clones were read by immunoSEQ multiplex PCR, and TCRdb kept only the in-frame ones, dropping some. The data show 250,000 to 350,000 clones, just over 85% seen once. Input material: peripheral blood. The origin of the receptors is a woman in her thirties with active or convalescent COVID-19. CDR3s include the opening cysteine and the closing phenylalanine or tryptophan. D genes are given only for firm matches. A row's size may be missing; if present it is once, few, many or a size class.

D gene,clone size,J gene,V gene,CDR3 DNA,CDR3 protein
-,-,TRBJ2-2,TRBV29-1,TGCAGCGTGGGGAGACAGGCGTCCACCGGGGAGCTGTTTTTT,CSVGRQASTGELFF
-,-,TRBJ1-1,TRBV5-1,TGCGCCAGCAGCTTGGCCGGGCAGGGTAAGTCTGAAGCTTTCTTT,CASSLAGQGKSEAFF
-,-,TRBJ1-3,TRBV6-1,TGTGCCAGCAGTCCCACAAATTTTGGAAACACCATATATTTT,CASSPTNFGNTIYF
-,-,TRBJ1-5,TRBV6-5,TGTGCCAGCAGCCACGGGGGGAACTCGACGCCCCAGCATTTT,CASSHGGNSTPQHF
TRBD1,few,TRBJ1-6,TRBV19,TGTGCCAGTAGCTACGGACAGGGGAGGAATTCACCCCTCCACTTT,CASSYGQGRNSPLHF
-,-,TRBJ2-5,TRBV7-8,TGTGCCAGCAGCCGGCCGGGTCAAGAGACCCAGTACTTC,CASSRPGQETQYF
TRBD1,once,TRBJ1-3,TRBV28,TGTGCCAGCAGTTCCCTCACCAATGCTAGGGGACAGTCCTCTGGAAACACCATATATTTT,CASSSLTNARGQSSGNTIYF
TRBD1,-,TRBJ1-6,TRBV7-2,TGTGCCAGCAGCTTAGAGACAGGGAAGTCACCCCTCCACTTT,CASSLETGKSPLHF
TRBD1,-,TRBJ1-1,TRBV18,TGTGCCAGCTCCCGGACAGGAGACATGAACACTGAAGCTTTCTTT,CASSRTGDMNTEAFF
TRBD2,-,TRBJ2-1,TRBV7-8,TGTGCCAGCAGCTCCCGGTTCTCTGGGGCGGGGGGCTACAATGAGCAGTTCTTC,CASSSRFSGAGGYNEQFF
TRBD1,-,TRBJ2-7,TRBV5-8,TGTGCCAGCAGCCGGACAGGCCCCTACGAGCAGTACTTC,CASSRTGPYEQYF
-,-,TRBJ1-1,TRBV3-1/TRBV3-2,TGTGCCAGCAGGCCAAGTGGACAAAAGAACACTGAAGCTTTCTTT,CASRPSGQKNTEAFF
-,-,TRBJ1-1,TRBV10-1,TGCGCCAGCAGTGAGTCGGGGGGGGCGAACACTGAAGCTTTCTTT,CASSESGGANTEAFF
TRBD1,-,TRBJ2-1,TRBV24-1,TGTGCCACCAGTGGGAGGACAGGGTTTTTGGATGAGCAGTTCTTC,CATSGRTGFLDEQFF
TRBD1,-,TRBJ1-5,TRBV19,TGTGCCAGTAGTACGACTACCACAGGGGTTGGCAATCAGCCCCAGCATTTT,CASSTTTTGVGNQPQHF
-,-,TRBJ2-3,TRBV6-2/TRBV6-3,TGTGCCAGCAGCGGGCTCTACACAGATACGCAGTATTTT,CASSGLYTDTQYF
-,-,TRBJ1-2,TRBV7-3,TGTGCCAGCAGCTCCAATGCAGGGTCCAATGGCTACACCTTC,CASSSNAGSNGYTF
-,-,TRBJ2-5,TRBV13,TGTGCCAGCAGCCCTCCCCCACACTCAACAGGAGAGACCCAGTACTTC,CASSPPPHSTGETQYF
TRBD2,-,TRBJ2-1,TRBV19,TGTGCCAGTAGTATCCGACCTAGCGGGGGCTCCTACAATGAGCAGTTCTTC,CASSIRPSGGSYNEQFF
TRBD1,once,TRBJ1-4,TRBV19,TGTGCCAGTAGTATCGAGTCCGGGACAGGGAATGAAAAACTGTTTTTT,CASSIESGTGNEKLFF
TRBD1,-,TRBJ1-4,TRBV27,TGTGCCAGCAGCCCCCGTCAGGGGGTCTTAGGTGAAAAACTGTTTTTT,CASSPRQGVLGEKLFF
-,-,TRBJ2-2,TRBV5-1,TGCGCCAGCACTCCACTCCAGGGGGGCACCGGGGAGCTGTTTTTT,CASTPLQGGTGELFF
-,few,TRBJ1-1,TRBV10-1,TGCGCCAGCAGGCCGGTGGGGCAAAACACTGAAGCTTTCTTT,CASRPVGQNTEAFF
-,-,TRBJ2-2,TRBV5-8,TGTGCCAGCAGCTCTCGGTGGAACACCGGGGAGCTGTTTTTT,CASSSRWNTGELFF
-,-,TRBJ1-2,TRBV19,TGTGCCAGTAGTATAGTTGAGGGATCCTATGGCTACACCTTC,CASSIVEGSYGYTF
TRBD2,-,TRBJ2-7,TRBV9,TGTGCCAGCAGCGAGGGGGGGACTAGGACCTACGAGCAGTACTTC,CASSEGGTRTYEQYF
-,-,TRBJ1-1,TRBV5-6,TGTGCCAGCAGCCGCAGGGTGCTCAACGCTGAAGCTTTCTTT,CASSRRVLNAEAFF
-,-,TRBJ2-1,TRBV25-1,TGTGCCAGCAGCCCCGTCGGCAATGAGCAGTTCTTC,CASSPVGNEQFF
TRBD1,-,TRBJ1-2,TRBV27,TGTGCCAGCAGTTTGAGGGGGCGGCGTGGCTACACCTTC,CASSLRGRRGYTF
-,-,TRBJ1-6,TRBV19,TGTGCCAGTAGTATAGGAGGAGGGATTAATTCACCCCTCCACTTT,CASSIGGGINSPLHF